This TCR beta chain was identified in a study of prognosis after radiotherapy for stage I lung cancer (dated by TCRdb to the early 2020s). Background on the whole study: Between early 2018 and January 2019, fewer than 20 stage I NSCLC patients were enrolled in Nanjing, China. Among the enrolled patients, about 15 had newly diagnosed primary stage I lung tumors, while roughly five had oligometastatic NSCLC following surgical resection of the primary tumor. All patients were considered medically inoperable, owing to comorbidities in roughly 11 and refusal of surgery in about 7. The cohort was made up of around 14 men and a handful of women, with a median age of around 68 years and an age range of roughly 53 to 95 years. Squamous cell carcinoma histology was identified in 7 or 8 patients, and adenocarcinoma histology was identified in more than 10 patients. Image-guided IMRT or VMAT was used to deliver SBRT in 3 to 5 fractions at a biologically effective dose of at least 100 Gy. No patient received concurrent therapy alongside SBRT. About 20% of the 19 patients developed distant metastases after SBRT, at a median of approximately 7 months; the other 15 showed no significant progression. The study profiled peripheral blood TCR beta repertoires from stage I NSCLC patients before and after stereotactic body radiotherapy and related them to distant failure. A total of around 38 blood samples from roughly 20 patients were sequenced, with one sample obtained before and one obtained after SBRT for each patient. The investigation overall reported the following: Whether the expanded TCR clones were tumor-specific was not determined. Post-SBRT Shannon entropy and its change from baseline were lower in patients who developed distant metastases; baseline Shannon entropy was not associated with metastases. After SBRT, the number of unique TCR clones decreased (median roughly 9,900 before versus several thousand after; Wilcoxon paired P=0.011). Differences in TRBV and TRBJ usage frequencies by metastasis status were reportedly observed in two V genes at baseline and in 8 to 10 V and two J genes after SBRT. The small cohort and short follow-up limited the study, so independent validation of the findings is needed. All reported P values were unadjusted for multiple comparisons.

This clonotype was seen at least ten times. It has no known antigen specificity. There are no base qualities to consult, and no much larger clone falls within one base. The CDR3 has 13 amino acids, counting the end cysteine and phenylalanine. The entry retains the CDR3 DNA only, 39 bases that are in frame from base 1. The germline ends are 12 bases apart after V is trimmed by 2 bases and J by 4 bases. CDR1 and CDR2 are read off the germline V gene (reference sequence) as GTSNPN and SVGIG. Two rounds of multiplex PCR on genomic DNA were used to amplify the TCR beta CDR3 region. In the first round of PCR, primers specific to each TRBV and TRBJ gene were used, and the primer sequences are filed in Chinese patent CN105087789A. Universal primers were used in the second PCR round. The Roche High Pure PCR Template Preparation Kit was used to extract genomic DNA from the frozen PBMCs. An Illumina HiSeq 3000 was used to sequence the libraries paired-end with 151 bp reads. The authors' analysis ran thus. CutAdapt was used to remove raw reads lacking the multiplex PCR primer sequences. Using PEAR, the high-quality paired reads were merged into contigs. By alignment to reference sequences, MiXCR assigned TRB V, D and J gene segments to each contig. CDR3 sequences were clustered by base quality and sequence similarity to remove sequencing errors. Diversity was calculated as Shannon entropy divided by the natural log of the number of productive TCR sequences. Clonality was computed as one minus the ratio of Shannon entropy to the natural log of the number of unique clonotypes. Progression-free survival cut-offs for repertoire metrics were chosen using the Youden index of ROC curves, with analyses run in R 3.5.3. Using fastp trimming at Q25 and MiXCR clonotype assembly, TCRdb reanalyzed the public sequencing data and kept in-frame beta chains. Each entry is one CDR3 protein sequence, shown with its most common DNA and genes. The V and J calls, along with clone size, are taken from TCRdb and not from the paper's own processing. This sample holds 50,000 or so distinct CDR3 sequences; less than 35% were observed only once. Roughly 9.4% of the sample is in the top ten clones.

A history of other malignancies or of prior chemotherapy or radiotherapy was absent in all patients, and node-negative disease was shown on CT and PET/CT in all patients. At each of two time points, around 5.9 milliliters of peripheral venous blood were collected in EDTA tubes. Ficoll-Paque Plus density-gradient centrifugation was used to isolate PBMCs. Immediately after collection, samples were stored at -80 degrees C until analysis. The material sequenced was PBMCs, taken before or after stereotactic body radiation therapy (not recorded which). The V gene is TRBV30 and the J gene is TRBJ2-7; the D gene is possibly TRBD1, with 6 bases matching. The sequence was obtained from a donor at least 50 years old with non-small cell lung cancer. Here is the DNA: TGTGCCTGGAGTCCAGACAGGCGGTACGAGCAGTACTTC. Protein translation: CAWSPDRRYEQYF.